This T cell receptor beta chain was obtained from a study of regulatory T cells in long-lasting Graves disease. Study background: Over 5 years on antithyroid drugs plus positive TSH receptor antibodies marked Graves' disease as persistent.

The CDR3 length is 12 residues. V lost 7 bases to trimming and J lost 8 bases, with 17 bases between them. Germline CDR1 and CDR2: SQVTM and ANQGSEA. The time point: persistent/refractory GD, antithyroid drugs over 5 years with positive TRAb. Extracted PBMC RNA gave rise to the TCR library. Guidelines of the American Thyroid Association were used to diagnose Graves' disease. Assembly of TCR beta libraries relied on iRepertoire HTBI primers together with Arm-PCR of CDR3 regions. In TCRdb, the multiplex PCR reads were re-called with MiXCR into one record per CDR3 protein. The table includes about 290,000 distinct CDR3 sequences, roughly a fifth detected once. General observations from the study: A greater number of public clonotypes (about 3,000) was shared by persistent patients than by new patients (about 890). Thyroid tissue was not sampled; only peripheral blood was.

This clonotype occurred a few times. What it binds is unknown. The specimen comprised peripheral blood mononuclear cells (PBMCs), sampled when the disease was refractory, from a patient treated with antithyroid drugs. The clonotype was recovered from a female donor with Graves disease. The chain has TRBV29-1 and TRBJ1-2; no definite D call. The CDR3 is CSGEGGIGGYTF. CDR3 sequence (DNA): TGCAGCGGGGAGGGAGGAATCGGCGGCTACACCTTC.